One sample yielded the 10 T cell receptor beta chains listed below, sequenced in a study of T-cell reconstitution after alpha-beta-depleted transplantation in children. During its preparation, the TCRbeta library received unique molecular identifiers. Each CDR3 protein is one row after TCRdb ran MiXCR on the PCR reads. The repertoire includes over 100,000 distinct CDR3 sequences, less than 6% of them detected once, and about 6% sits in the top ten. The sample in question was PBMCs, mostly from graft donor cells, obtained 60 days after TCRalphabeta/CD19-depleted stem cell transplant. Receptors originate from a female patient aged 2-15 years who had a stem cell transplant for Fanconi anemia, so the T cells may come from the graft donor.

The sample holds many counts of this clonotype. The J gene is TRBJ2-4, the V gene TRBV21-1; the table's D call TRBD1 went unverified against the DNA. TRBV21-1 is shown as a pseudogene. The length of the CDR3 is 15 residues. The DNA of the CDR3 is TGTGCCAGCAGCAAACTGGGGGCGGTCAAAAACATTCAGTACTTC. Translation: CASSKLGAVKNIQYF.

This clonotype was seen ten or more times. The V and J genes are TRBV3-1 and TRBJ2-3; the match to TRBD2 covers 8 bases. CDR1 is LGHDT, CDR2 YNNKEL, per germline (reference sequence). The CDR3 sequence is 14 residues long. V gave up 8 bases and J gave up 1 base; unmatched junction bases: 5. The CDR3 sequence: CASAGTRGTDTQYF. CDR3 coding DNA: TGTGCCAGCGCCGGGACTAGGGGCACAGATACGCAGTATTTT.

This clonotype occurred many times. The chain joins TRBV21-1 to TRBJ2-2. TRBV21-1 is a pseudogene segment. The CDR3 totals 15 residues. CDR3 residues: CASSGSSGSTGELFF. CDR3 DNA: TGTGCCAGCAGCGGATCTAGCGGGAGCACCGGGGAGCTGTTTTTT.

This clonotype was counted between two and nine times. The gene calls are TRBV5-1 and TRBJ2-7; D is unresolved. This CDR3 contains 16 residues. Germline V gives CDR1 SGHRS, CDR2 YFSETQ. V lost 0 bases to trimming and J lost 0 bases, with 13 bases between them. CDR3 amino acids: CASSLAGHGLSYEQYF. For the CDR3, the DNA is TGCGCCAGCAGCTTGGCAGGTCACGGGCTCTCCTACGAGCAGTACTTC.

This clonotype appeared many times. The V and J genes are TRBV5-1 and TRBJ2-1; D remains unclear. The ends were cut back, 3 bases at V and 5 bases at J, with 15 bases in the middle. Germline V CDR1 and CDR2: SGHRS, YFSETQ. This CDR3 contains 15 residues. CDR3 bases: TGCGCCAGCAGCTATACCACCCGGAGACACAATGAGCAGTTCTTC. Encoded protein: CASSYTTRRHNEQFF. Looking up the rest from reference TRBV5-1 and TRBJ2-1 gives the full variable domain: KAGVTQTPRYLIKTRGQQVTLSCSPISGHRSVSWYQQTPGQGLQFLFEYFSETQRNKGNFPGRFSGRQFSNSRSEMNVSTLELGDSALYLCASSYTTRRHNEQFFGPGTRLTVL.

The chain couples TRBV11-2 to TRBJ1-2; D may be TRBD1 (5 bases). Germline CDR1 SGHAT, CDR2 FQNNGV. The CDR3 has 15 amino acids. Between the trimmed V and J ends, which lost 5 bases and 4 bases, there was a span of 17 bases. CDR3 region: CASSLVGTAVYGYTF. DNA of the CDR3: TGTGCCAGCAGCCTAGTAGGGACGGCAGTCTATGGCTACACCTTC. The whole variable domain, filled in from reference TRBV11-2 and TRBJ1-2, reads EAGVAQSPRYKIIEKRQSVAFWCNPISGHATLYWYQQILGQGPKLLIQFQNNGVVDDSQLPKDRFSAERLKGVDSTLKIQPAKLEDSAVYLCASSLVGTAVYGYTFGSGTRLTVV.

This clonotype appeared a few times. The chain couples TRBV4-1 to TRBJ2-1; 12 bases are shared with TRBD2. Germline loops: CDR1 MGHRA, CDR2 YSYEKL. The CDR3 contains 17 residues. V dropped 1 base and J dropped 4; count of bases not matched to a gene: 5. The CDR3 is CASSQGGLAGRYNEQFF. The CDR3 DNA reads TGCGCCAGCAGCCAAGGAGGACTAGCGGGACGTTACAATGAGCAGTTCTTC.

The table lists this clonotype with many counts. This rearrangement joins TRBV12-3 or TRBV12-4 to TRBJ1-3, with no clear D. The length of the CDR3 is 12 residues. Trimming pared 5 bases from V and 4 bases from J, leaving 6 bases between. The CDR3 here is CASSPVGNTIYF. DNA of the CDR3: TGTGCCAGCAGTCCAGTCGGAAACACCATATATTTT.

The sample holds a few counts of this clonotype. The chain joins TRBV9 to TRBJ2-5; 7 bases are shared with TRBD2. V gave up 0 bases and J gave up 2 bases; unmatched junction bases: 10. The CDR3 extends over 17 amino acids. Germline values: CDR1 SGDLS, CDR2 YYNGEE. The chain's CDR3 is CASSVDLAGGTQETQYF. The CDR3 DNA reads TGTGCCAGCAGCGTAGATTTAGCGGGCGGCACTCAAGAGACCCAGTACTTC.

The rearrangement links TRBV5-1 to TRBJ2-7, with D perhaps matching TRBD2 (6 bases). This CDR3 contains 13 residues. Germline lookup yields CDR1 SGHRS and CDR2 YFSETQ. Trimming cost V 0 bases and J 5 bases, with 9 bases left between them. Here the CDR3 DNA reads TGCGCCAGCAGCTTGGCATGGAGGGACGAGCAGTACTTC. This sequence encodes CASSLAWRDEQYF.